This TCR beta chain stems from a study of identical twins. Notes on the study in general: Twin pairs' shared out-of-frame alpha sequences were enriched in low generation probability.

Template switching added a universal primer binding site, and final cDNA carried unique molecular identifiers. TCRdb redid the calling of the 5' RACE reads with MiXCR, one entry per CDR3 protein. The sample lists around 1.7 million distinct CDR3 sequences, around a third occurring once. Everyone who gave samples was a healthy Caucasian. This clonotype was seen more than once but under ten times. The target antigen is unknown. This clonotype was sampled from a newborn girl in good health. Sequencing was carried out using cord blood.

The DNA for the CDR3 is TGTGCCAGTAGTACGGGGGATTACTACGAGCAGTACTTC. This sequence encodes CASSTGDYYEQYF. The rearrangement uses TRBV19 and TRBJ2-7; a possible D gene is TRBD2 (6 bases). The CDR3 has 13 amino acids. V was pared by 4 bases and J by 3 bases, with 10 bases between. Per the germline V gene, CDR1 is LNHDA and CDR2 is SQIVND (reference sequence).